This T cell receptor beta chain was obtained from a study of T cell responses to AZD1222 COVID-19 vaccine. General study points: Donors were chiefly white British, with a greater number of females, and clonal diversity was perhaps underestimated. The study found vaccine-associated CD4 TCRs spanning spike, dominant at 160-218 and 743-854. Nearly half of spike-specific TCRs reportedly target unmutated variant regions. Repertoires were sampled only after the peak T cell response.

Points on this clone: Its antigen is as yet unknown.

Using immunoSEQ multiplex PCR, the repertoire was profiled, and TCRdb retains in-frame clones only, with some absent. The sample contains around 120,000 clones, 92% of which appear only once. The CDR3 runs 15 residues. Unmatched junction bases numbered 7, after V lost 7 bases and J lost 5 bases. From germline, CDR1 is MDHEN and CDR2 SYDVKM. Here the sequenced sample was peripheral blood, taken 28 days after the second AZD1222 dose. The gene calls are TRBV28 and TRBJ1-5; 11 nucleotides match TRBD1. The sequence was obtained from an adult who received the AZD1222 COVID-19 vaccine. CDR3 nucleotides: TGTGCCAGCATTCCGGACAGGGGGCGCGATCAGCCCCAGCATTTT. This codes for CASIPDRGRDQPQHF.